This T cell receptor beta chain was captured in a study of blood T cell repertoires in COVID-19 (dated by TCRdb to about 2020). Some background on the complete study: Collaborator samples came from the United States, Italy and Spain and covered acute and convalescent phases of COVID-19. Where HLA class I and class II types were available, the types were taken from metadata supplied by the sample provider, not from assay-based typing. The repertoires were made available in a free public database intended to serve as a resource for research on the immune response to SARS-CoV-2. Samples came from the ongoing ImmuneRACE study (first 160 participants) plus 1,254 subjects from 6 global collaborators. Deeply sampled blood TCRbeta repertoires from subjects exposed to, actively infected with, or recovered from COVID-19 were included in the dataset. A de-identified subject ID, COVID-19 status, age in years and sex were almost always included in the sample metadata. The material from the prospective study consisted of cDNA or gDNA derived from T cells, B-cell-depleted T cells, or PBMCs. Broad study findings and their caveats: The quantity of clinical and demographic metadata differed by source and by participant and was supplied without curation.

Whole blood was collected in K2EDTA tubes by collaborating institutions according to the institutions' own protocols. For TCRbeta analysis, collaborators shipped samples in one of three forms: frozen whole blood, isolated PBMCs, or DNA extracted from either of those sample types. Concerning this clone: The antigen it binds to is not known. No base-level quality is on record; no much larger clone is a single base apart.

TCRbeta CDR3 regions were amplified from genomic DNA by means of the immunoSEQ Assay, a bias-controlled multiplex PCR. Concerning the study's data processing: Nucleated cell counts per sample were estimated from amplification of reference gene primers within the assay. Sequence reads were collapsed and filtered to measure the absolute abundance of every unique TCRbeta CDR3 rearrangement. For each sample, productive Simpson clonality was calculated as the square root of Simpson's diversity index over productive rearrangements. This is the immuneACCESS table as TCRdb keeps it, with only in-frame sequences that have V and J called. A part of the clones is gone; compared with another copy, unresolved V genes explain less than half, and the rest is unexplained. Clone size and the V and J calls come from that table; the DNA yielded D and trimming. This sample comprises about 150,000 clones, approximately 83% of them detected only once. Together, the top ten hold about 29% of the sample.

The CDR3 contains 14 residues, cysteine and phenylalanine counted. Of all the DNA, just the CDR3 is kept, 42 bases in frame from base 1. V gives up 5 bases and J gives up 9 bases, and the segment between their germline ends measures 19 bases. The germline V gene (reference sequence) provides CDR1 LNHDA and CDR2 SQIVND. Sequencing input: peripheral blood. In this chain, TRBV19 is recombined with TRBJ2-5; TRBD1 might be the D gene, on 6 matching bases. The TCR comes from a woman aged 55-70 years with acute or convalescent COVID-19. In nucleotide form, the sequence is TGTGCCAGTAGTGTGGGGACAAGCCTGGAGTCCCAGTACTTC. It encodes CASSVGTSLESQYF.